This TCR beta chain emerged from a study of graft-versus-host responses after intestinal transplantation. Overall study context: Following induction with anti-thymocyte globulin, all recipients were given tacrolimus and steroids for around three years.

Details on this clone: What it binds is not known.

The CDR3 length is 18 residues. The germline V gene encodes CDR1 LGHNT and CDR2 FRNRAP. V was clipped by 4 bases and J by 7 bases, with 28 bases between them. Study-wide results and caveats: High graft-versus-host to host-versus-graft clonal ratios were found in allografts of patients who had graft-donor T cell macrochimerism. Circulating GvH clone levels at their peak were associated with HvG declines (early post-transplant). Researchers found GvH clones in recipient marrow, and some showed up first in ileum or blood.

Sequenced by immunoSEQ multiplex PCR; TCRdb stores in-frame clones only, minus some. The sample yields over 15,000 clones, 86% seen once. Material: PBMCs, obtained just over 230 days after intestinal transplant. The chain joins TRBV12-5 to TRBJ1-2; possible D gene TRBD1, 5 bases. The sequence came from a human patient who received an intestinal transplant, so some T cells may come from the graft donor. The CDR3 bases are TGTGCTAGTGGTTGGGCGGGGTGGATGCGCTTGGGGACTCTTGGCTACACCTTC. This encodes CASGWAGWMRLGTLGYTF.